This T cell receptor (beta chain) was obtained from a study of cytomegalovirus exposure and HLA in healthy donors. Whole-study results and caveats: In vitro experiments confirmed that three CMV-associated chains were specific for CMV antigens. Earlier analysis found most TCR beta V segments productive about 87% or about 30% of the time. Later analysis suggested most CMV-associated TCR beta chains were HLA-restricted. Sequencing likely caused a cluster of highly shared sequence variants.

In regard to this clone: The antigen is unknown.

The PCR employed 60 Vbeta primers together with 13 Jbeta primers. Here immunoSEQ multiplex PCR was the method, and the copy in TCRdb shows in-frame clones only, minus some. The sample lists about 120,000 clones, about 81% occurring once. This clonotype originated in a man between 40 and 49 years old in good health and CMV-seronegative. The sequencing sample was made of PBMCs.

CDR3 nucleotide sequence: TGTGCCACCACCGACACGAACACCGGGGAGCTGTTTTTT. Translation: CATTDTNTGELFF. This chain connects TRBV10-3 to TRBJ2-2; D is unclear. The V gene lost 10 bases and the J gene lost 0 bases, with 9 bases spanning the gap. CDR1 is ENHRY, CDR2 SYGVKD, per germline. The CDR3 is 13 residues long.